One and the same sample provided the 13 T cell receptor beta chains below, sequenced in a study of T cells in Graves' hyperthyroidism and ophthalmopathy. Amplification of TCR beta CDR3 regions used RNA as the template. TCR CDR3 underwent first-round RT-PCR with the HTBI primer set. Each CDR3 protein gets one entry after TCRdb re-called the multiplex PCR reads with MiXCR. The data show around 600,000 distinct CDR3 sequences, with more than 12% seen just once and around 12% held by the top ten. The source material was blood. These receptors were taken from a woman aged 45 to 65 with Graves' ophthalmopathy.

This clonotype was picked up many times. This sequence joins TRBV11-2 and TRBJ1-5, with 8 positions matching TRBD1. Germline V gene sequence: CDR1 SGHAT, CDR2 FQNNGV. The CDR3 consists of 17 residues. V shed 5 bases, J shed 0 bases, and the junction held 9 bases outside the gene matches. The DNA for the CDR3 is TGTGCCAGCAGCACCAGCCAGGGGGCGGGTAGCAATCAGCCCCAGCATTTT. Translated, it gives CASSTSQGAGSNQPQHF.

A few counts support this clonotype. The chain recombines TRBV19 with TRBJ1-1; D is possibly TRBD1 (6 bases). V gave up 8 bases and J gave up 5 bases, with 18 bases separating them. The germline V gene has CDR1 LNHDA and CDR2 SQIVND (reference sequence). The CDR3 has 14 amino acids. CDR3 in amino acids: CASARGPGVTEAFF. DNA for the CDR3: TGTGCCAGTGCTAGGGGACCAGGGGTTACTGAAGCTTTCTTT.

The sample holds many counts of this clonotype. The CDR3 loop reads CASSLVPGAGNTIYF. The CDR3 DNA reads TGCGCCAGCAGCTTGGTTCCAGGGGCTGGAAACACCATATATTTT. The genes are TRBV5-1 and TRBJ1-3; D perhaps matches TRBD1 (6 bases). CDR1 SGHRS and CDR2 YFSETQ come from the germline V gene. The CDR3 sequence is 15 residues long. The V end was cut by 0 bases, the J end by 2 bases, with 9 bases between.

This clonotype was picked up many times. The chain joins TRBV20-1 to TRBJ2-3; 9 bases are shared with TRBD2. Germline assignment: CDR1 DFQATT and CDR2 SNEGSKA (reference sequence). J gave up 3 bases and V 5 bases, and 6 bases lay outside the gene matches. The CDR3 totals 14 residues. CDR3 loop: CSADFSGSTDTQYF. DNA for the CDR3: TGCAGTGCTGACTTTAGCGGGAGTACAGATACGCAGTATTTT.

This clonotype was seen a few times. An end of the junction differs from the germline gene, which may be a read error. The rearrangement joins TRBV28 to TRBJ2-1; the D is unclear. Germline assignment: CDR1 MDHEN and CDR2 SYDVKM. This CDR3 region has 15 residues. The CDR3 protein is CASSLATSSYNGQFF. The CDR3 DNA reads as TGTGCCAGCAGTTTAGCGACCTCCTCCTACAATGGGCAGTTCTTC.

This clonotype was counted at least ten times. This sequence joins TRBV28 and TRBJ1-5; maybe TRBD1 (6 bases). From germline, CDR1 is MDHEN and CDR2 SYDVKM. This CDR3 comprises 15 residues. Trimming removed 5 bases at V and 1 base at J, with 12 bases between. This CDR3 is CASSGGPRSNQPQHF. CDR3 coding DNA: TGTGCCAGCAGTGGGGGGCCTAGGAGCAATCAGCCCCAGCATTTT. The full variable domain, its missing parts supplied by reference TRBV28 and TRBJ1-5, is DVKVTQSSRYLVKRTGEKVFLECVQDMDHENMFWYRQDPGLGLRLIYFSYDVKMKEKGDIPEGYSVSREKKERFSLILESASTNQTSMYLCASSGGPRSNQPQHFGDGTRLSIL.

This clonotype was counted many times. J is TRBJ1-6 and V is TRBV28; 7 positions match TRBD1. There are 16 residues in the CDR3. Germline lookup yields CDR1 MDHEN and CDR2 SYDVKM. Germline trimming cut 6 bases from V and 0 bases from J; bases unmatched to any gene: 5. The CDR3 nucleotides read TGTGCCAGCAGCGTGACAGGGAGCTCCTATAATTCACCCCTCCACTTT. Translating it yields CASSVTGSSYNSPLHF.

There are many counts of this clonotype. The rearrangement uses TRBV2 and TRBJ1-5; TRBD1 matches 8 bases. CDR3 length: 15 residues. In germline, CDR1 is SNHLY, CDR2 FYNNEI. Germline trimming cut 4 bases from V and 0 bases from J; bases unmatched to any gene: 2. Here the CDR3 DNA reads TGTGCCAGCAGTGTTACAGGGGGTAGCAATCAGCCCCAGCATTTT. It is translated as CASSVTGGSNQPQHF.

A few counts support this clonotype. The rearrangement joins TRBV6-1 to TRBJ2-4, with D perhaps being TRBD1 or TRBD2 (6 bases each). Looked up from germline, CDR1 is MNHNS and CDR2 is SASEGT. V was cut by 3 bases and J by 0 bases, with 12 bases left in between. The CDR3 is 16 residues long. Here the CDR3 reads CASSEGPGAAKNIQYF. The CDR3 bases are TGTGCCAGCAGTGAGGGCCCGGGGGCAGCCAAAAACATTCAGTACTTC.

The chain recombines TRBV6-1 with TRBJ2-2; TRBD1 is a possible D gene (5 bases). The CDR3 consists of 16 residues. Trimming removed 7 bases at V and 1 base at J, with 16 bases between. Germline assignment: CDR1 MNHNS and CDR2 SASEGT. This CDR3 reads CASITTEVLNTGELFF. As DNA, the CDR3 is TGTGCCAGCATCACGACAGAAGTATTGAACACCGGGGAGCTGTTTTTT.

The chain employs TRBV18 and TRBJ1-3, with unresolved D. CDR1 is KGHSH and CDR2 is LQKENI in the germline V gene. The V end lost 3 bases, the J end lost 0 bases, and 12 bases lay between the germline ends. The CDR3 totals 16 residues. The CDR3 bases are TGTGCCAGCTCACCGCCGCTGAGTATCTCTGGAAACACCATATATTTT. Protein: CASSPPLSISGNTIYF.

In its sample, this clonotype was seen a few times. The rearrangement joins TRBV15 to TRBJ2-1; TRBD2 agrees at 9 bases. Trimming at V came to 1 base and at J to 4 bases, leaving 11 bases not matched to a gene. The CDR3 loop spans 18 amino acids. Germline values: CDR1 LNHNV, CDR2 YYDKDF (reference sequence). CDR3 in DNA: TGTGCCACCAGCAGAGTAGAGATGGCGACTAGCGGTTACAATGAGCAGTTCTTC. The encoded protein is CATSRVEMATSGYNEQFF.

This chain connects TRBV9 to TRBJ2-3; 8 nucleotides agree with TRBD1. V shed 4 bases and J 0 bases; nucleotides not matched to a gene: 10. CDR1 is SGDLS, CDR2 YYNGEE, per germline. The CDR3 is 17 amino acids. The CDR3 sequence is CASSPLSNRGSTDTQYF. Written as DNA, the CDR3 is TGTGCCAGCAGCCCACTATCGAACAGGGGGAGCACAGATACGCAGTATTTT. The full variable domain, with the rest looked up from reference TRBV9 and TRBJ2-3, is DSGVTQTPKHLITATGQRVTLRCSPRSGDLSVYWYQQSLDQGLQFLIQYYNGEERAKGNILERFSAQQFPDLHSELNLSSLELGDSALYFCASSPLSNRGSTDTQYFGPGTRLTVL.